This TCR beta chain is drawn from a study of regulatory T cells in long-lasting Graves disease. Study-wide points: Repertoires from persistent disease leaned toward TRBV28, TRBJ1-2 and TRBJ2-5. No thyroid tissue was studied; the work used peripheral blood only. Persistent patients had a count of shared public clonotypes (approximately 3,000) that exceeded that of new patients (about 930).

The length of the CDR3 is 12 residues. Germline V gene sequence: CDR1 DFQATT, CDR2 SNEGSKA (reference sequence). PBMCs were the source of the RNA used for TCR sequencing. TCRdb analysed the reads with MiXCR anew, one entry per CDR3 protein. This table has 1,500 to 2,000 distinct CDR3 sequences, around three fifths appearing once. Comments on this clonotype: Its antigen is currently unknown.

This receptor was identified in a human donor with Graves disease. This specimen consisted of peripheral blood mononuclear cells (PBMCs), obtained with antithyroid drug treatment, in newly diagnosed or persistent Graves disease (not recorded which). V usage is TRBV20-1 and J usage is TRBJ1-6, with a weak D call TRBD1 (6 bases). In DNA form, the CDR3 reads TGCAGCCAAGGGGGGGGGAATTCACCCCTCCACTTT. Translation: CSQGGGNSPLHF.